This T cell receptor (beta chain) originates from a study of PD-L1 blockade in urothelial cancer. About the study: The analyses of blood took place 3 weeks (second dose) and 6 weeks after treatment start. T cells numbered a median of about 150,000 in the blood samples.

This clone is a singleton in its sample. V lost 5 bases and J lost 2, with 13 bases in between. The CDR3 totals 15 residues. CDR1 and CDR2 from the germline V gene are LNHDA and SQIVND (reference sequence). As for time point: peripheral blood 6 weeks after treatment start. Sequencing used immunoSEQ multiplex PCR; TCRdb keeps in-frame clones, though not all of them. The sample carries 15,000 to 20,000 clones, around 83% recorded once. This chain links TRBV19 with TRBJ1-5; D is uncertain. This specimen was PBMCs, taken around atezolizumab (anti-PD-L1) treatment. The sequence was collected from a man in his fifties with urothelial cancer. The DNA for the CDR3 is TGTGCCAGTAGTCCCAGGTTCTCAGGCAATCAGCCCCAGCATTTT. Protein: CASSPRFSGNQPQHF.